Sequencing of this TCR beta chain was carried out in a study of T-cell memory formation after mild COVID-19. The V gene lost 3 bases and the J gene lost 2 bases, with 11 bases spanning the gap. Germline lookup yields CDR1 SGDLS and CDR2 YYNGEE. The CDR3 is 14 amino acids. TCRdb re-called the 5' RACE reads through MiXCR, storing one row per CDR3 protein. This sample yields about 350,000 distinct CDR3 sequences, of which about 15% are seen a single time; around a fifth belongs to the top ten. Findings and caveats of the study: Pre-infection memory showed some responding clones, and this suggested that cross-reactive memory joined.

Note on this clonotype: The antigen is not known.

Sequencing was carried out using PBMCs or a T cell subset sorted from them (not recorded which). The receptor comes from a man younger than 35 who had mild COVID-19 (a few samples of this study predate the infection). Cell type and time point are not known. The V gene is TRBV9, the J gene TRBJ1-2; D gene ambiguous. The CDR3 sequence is CASSASFTNYGYTF. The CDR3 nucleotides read TGTGCCAGCAGCGCCAGTTTTACCAACTATGGCTACACCTTC.